This T cell receptor (beta chain) is from a study of T-cell memory formation after mild COVID-19. Amplification by 5'RACE using constant-segment primers produced TCR alpha and TCR beta cDNA libraries that carried sample barcodes and UMIs. TCRdb re-derived calls from the 5' RACE reads in MiXCR, one entry per CDR3 protein. This table has just under 550,000 distinct CDR3 sequences, about 20% appearing once. General study points: Pre-infection memory already had some responding clones, implying cross-reactive memory joined. Clones shrinking from day 15 to 85 showed even CD4/CD8 mixes; later expanders tilted CD4+. Researchers report contracting CD4+ clones mostly in CM and EM, with CD8+ clones in EMRA.

For this clonotype: Its specificity is unknown.

This CDR3 is 13 amino acids long. With 8 bases removed from V and 5 bases from J, the gap between germline ends came to 13 bases. Germline V CDR1 and CDR2: MNHEY, SMNVEV (reference sequence). This chain uses TRBV27 with TRBJ2-1; D is unclear. The source of this sequence is an adult woman who had mild COVID-19 (a few samples of this study predate the infection). Cell type and time point are not known. The sequenced sample consisted of PBMCs or a T cell subset sorted from them (not recorded which). As DNA, the CDR3 is TGTGCCAGCTGTCGCTATATCGACAATGAGCAGTTCTTC. Protein: CASCRYIDNEQFF.